This entry lists 23 T cell receptor beta chains sequenced from one sample in a study of beta chain features in type 1 diabetes (dated by TCRdb to 2017 to 2018). What the authors observed across the whole study: A moderate but significant shortening of TCRB CDR3 length was observed in type 1 diabetes patients in all four CD4+ subsets.

Their target antigens are unknown. Library preparation employed the immunoSEQ multiplex PCR assay. The entire isolated RNA was reverse transcribed using the High Capacity cDNA Reverse Transcription Kit, and thus expressed TCRB transcripts were sequenced. TCRdb's version of the immuneACCESS table is confined to in-frame rearrangements and falls short of the full clone set. An unresolved V gene accounts for under half of the shortfall where checked; the remainder is of unknown origin. This sample gives approximately 170,000 clones in total; 7% to 9% of them show up just once. In total, the top ten clones hold 0.5% of the sample. The sequencing sample was made of central memory CD4+ T cells from blood. The origin of the receptors is a man between 18 and 35 years old with type 1 diabetes.

The chain employs TRBV7-6 and TRBJ2-7; D ambiguous. CDR1 SGHVS and CDR2 FNYEAQ come from the germline V gene. Trimming cost V 1 base and J 3 bases, with 10 bases left between them. The CDR3 has 14 residues. The CDR3 sequence: CASSLVASGYEQYF. The CDR3 DNA reads as TGTGCCAGCAGCTTAGTTGCCTCCGGCTACGAGCAGTACTTC.

This clone occurred a few times. The chain has TRBV5-1 and TRBJ2-7, with D possibly TRBD1 on 5 matching bases. Germline V gene lookup returns CDR1 SGHRS and CDR2 YFSETQ. CDR3 size: 15 residues. Deletions cut 4 bases from V and 3 bases from J, with 17 bases between. Here the CDR3 reads CASSLFQGTVYEQYF. In nucleotides, the CDR3 is TGCGCCAGCAGCCTCTTCCAGGGAACAGTCTACGAGCAGTACTTC.

This clone showed up just a few times. The chain carries TRBV7-9 and TRBJ2-4, with D perhaps TRBD2 (5 bases). The CDR3 is 16 amino acids. Germline V lookup: CDR1 SEHNR, CDR2 FQNEAQ (reference sequence). V was pared by 1 base and J by 0 bases, with 10 bases between. The CDR3 DNA reads as TGTGCCAGCAGCTTAGGTCGGAGCGGAGCCAAAAACATTCAGTACTTC. It codes for CASSLGRSGAKNIQYF. Complete variable domain (other parts from reference TRBV7-9 and TRBJ2-4): DTGVSQNPRHKITKRGQNVTFRCDPISEHNRLYWYRQTLGQGPEFLTYFQNEAQLEKSRLLSDRFSAERPKGSFSTLEIQRTEQGDSAMYLCASSLGRSGAKNIQYFGAGTRLSVL.

J is TRBJ1-2 and V is TRBV7-8, with D perhaps matching TRBD1 (5 bases). CDR1 and CDR2 (germline): SGHVS, FQNEAQ. This CDR3 region has 13 residues. Trimming removed 8 bases from V and 9 bases from J, with 19 bases in between. The CDR3 region has the DNA TGTGCCAGCGCTCCGGGCAGGGACTTAAGCTACACCTTC. This codes for CASAPGRDLSYTF.

This clone has a handful of counts. The J gene is TRBJ1-5, the V gene TRBV28; D possibly corresponds to TRBD1 (5 bases). The CDR3 loop spans 13 amino acids. Trimming removed 5 bases at V and 6 bases at J, with 11 bases between. CDR1 is MDHEN and CDR2 is SYDVKM in the germline V gene. The CDR3 loop reads CASSRVRVQPQHF. As DNA, the CDR3 is TGTGCCAGCAGTCGCGTCAGGGTTCAGCCCCAGCATTTT.

The sample holds a few counts of this clone. The rearrangement joins TRBV6-5 to TRBJ2-3; 7 nucleotides line up with TRBD2. The J segment lost 3 bases and the V segment lost 6 bases, leaving 6 bases of the junction unmatched. The CDR3 is 14 residues long. Germline CDR1 and CDR2: MNHEY and SVGAGI. CDR3 protein: CASRELAQTDTQYF. As DNA, the CDR3 is TGTGCCAGCAGGGAACTAGCGCAGACAGATACGCAGTATTTT.

This clone was recorded a few times. The same CDR3 also results from other DNA sequences found in this sample. V gene TRBV5-4 combines with J gene TRBJ1-5; maybe TRBD1 (5 bases). Trimming stripped 2 bases from V and 4 bases from J, with 10 bases between. The length of the CDR3 is 14 residues. Germline CDR1 is SGHNT and CDR2 is YYREEE (reference sequence). The CDR3 region is CASSFAGNNQPQHF. CDR3 in DNA: TGTGCCAGCAGCTTTGCAGGGAATAATCAGCCCCAGCATTTT.

The rearrangement joins TRBV5-5 to TRBJ2-7; tentatively, D is TRBD1 (5 bases). CDR3 size: 15 residues. The germline V and J ends were trimmed by 0 bases and 2 bases, with 12 bases remaining between them. Germline V gene sequence: CDR1 SGHKS, CDR2 YYEKEE (reference sequence). The CDR3 reads CASSLEHQGAYEQYF. For the CDR3, the DNA is TGTGCCAGCAGCTTGGAGCACCAAGGGGCCTACGAGCAGTACTTC. The full variable domain, rest sourced from reference TRBV5-5 and TRBJ2-7, is DAGVTQSPTHLIKTRGQQVTLRCSPISGHKSVSWYQQVLGQGPQFIFQYYEKEERGRGNFPDRFSARQFPNYSSELNVNALLLGDSALYLCASSLEHQGAYEQYFGPGTRLTVT.

This clone was detected only a few times. The chain couples TRBV2 to TRBJ2-7; 10 bases match TRBD1. The CDR3 extends over 15 amino acids. CDR1 and CDR2 (germline): SNHLY, FYNNEI. V trimming: 6 bases; J trimming: 0 bases; junction bases outside the gene matches: 5. CDR3 sequence: CASSRTGGNSYEQYF. The CDR3 DNA sequence: TGTGCCAGCAGCCGGACAGGGGGGAACTCCTACGAGCAGTACTTC. Full variable domain (rest looked up from reference TRBV2 and TRBJ2-7): EPEVTQTPSHQVTQMGQEVILRCVPISNHLYFYWYRQILGQKVEFLVSFYNNEISEKSEIFDDQFSVERPDGSNFTLKIRSTKLEDSAMYFCASSRTGGNSYEQYFGPGTRLTVT.

This clone was observed many times. V is TRBV7-9 and J is TRBJ2-5; D perhaps matches TRBD1 (6 bases). Germline V gene sequence: CDR1 SEHNR, CDR2 FQNEAQ (reference sequence). V shed 5 bases and J shed 5 bases, with 12 bases lying between them. The CDR3 consists of 13 residues. This CDR3 reads CASSPNRGETQYF. The CDR3 DNA reads as TGTGCCAGCAGCCCAAATAGGGGGGAGACCCAGTACTTC.

The chain carries TRBV11-2 and TRBJ2-2; 9 bases are shared with TRBD2. This CDR3 region has 16 residues. CDR1 SGHAT and CDR2 FQNNGV come from the germline V gene. After removal of 1 base from V and 10 bases from J, the junction contained 10 bases not matched to a gene. The CDR3 loop reads CASSLGPASGTEELFF. The CDR3 nucleotides read TGTGCCAGCAGCTTAGGTCCGGCTAGCGGGACGGAGGAGCTGTTTTTT.

In this sample, this clone turned up a few times. The CDR3 DNA sequence: TGTGCCAGCAGTTCCGGACTAGCGGGGGGACTCACCGAGCAGTACTTC. It is translated as CASSSGLAGGLTEQYF. The chain joins TRBV27 to TRBJ2-7, with 14 bases identical to TRBD2. The CDR3 consists of 16 residues. After removal of 4 bases from V and 6 bases from J, the junction contained 8 bases not matched to a gene. Per germline, CDR1 MNHEY and CDR2 SMNVEV (reference sequence).

The gene calls are TRBV5-1 and TRBJ2-5; 11 bases align to TRBD2. Germline CDR1 SGHRS, CDR2 YFSETQ. The CDR3 has 15 residues. The V gene end was trimmed by 4 bases and the J gene end by 4 bases; junction bases not matched to a gene: 6. The CDR3 sequence: CASSGTSGRPETQYF. In nucleotides, the CDR3 is TGCGCCAGCAGCGGCACTAGCGGGAGACCAGAGACCCAGTACTTC.

This clone has just a few counts. The CDR3 DNA reads TGTGCCTGGAGTGCGGGGGGGAATGGCTACACCTTC. The encoded protein is CAWSAGGNGYTF. V and J are TRBV30 and TRBJ1-2, with D possibly TRBD1 on 5 matching bases. V was clipped by 1 base and J by 6 bases, with 9 bases between them. Germline V gene data show CDR1 as GTSNPN and CDR2 as SVGIG (reference sequence). The CDR3 runs to 12 residues.

The gene calls are TRBV5-4 and TRBJ2-2, with 9 bases fitting TRBD1. The germline V gene encodes CDR1 SGHNT and CDR2 YYREEE (reference sequence). V lost 5 bases to trimming and J lost 5 bases; unmatched junction nucleotides: 10. The CDR3 totals 16 residues. As DNA, the CDR3 is TGTGCCAGCAGGATATCCGACAGGGGGTTTACCGGGGAGCTGTTTTTT. Protein sequence: CASRISDRGFTGELFF.

This clone was detected only a few times. The chain combines TRBV7-6 with TRBJ2-7; 8 nucleotides match TRBD1. Germline V gives CDR1 SGHVS, CDR2 FNYEAQ. J gave up 2 bases and V 2 bases, and 5 bases lay outside the gene matches. CDR3 length: 15 residues. The chain's CDR3 is CASSLQGAGAYEQYF. DNA for the CDR3: TGTGCCAGCAGCTTACAGGGGGCAGGGGCCTACGAGCAGTACTTC. The entire variable domain, with the rest obtained from reference TRBV7-6 and TRBJ2-7, is as follows: GAGVSQSPRYKVTKRGQDVALRCDPISGHVSLYWYRQALGQGPEFLTYFNYEAQQDKSGLPNDRFSAERPEGSISTLTIQRTEQRDSAMYRCASSLQGAGAYEQYFGPGTRLTVT.

This clone has a handful of counts. The V and J genes are TRBV28 and TRBJ2-5; D gene ambiguous. From germline, CDR1 is MDHEN and CDR2 SYDVKM. CDR3 size: 16 residues. V lost 2 bases, J lost 5 bases, and 18 bases lay in between. CDR3 residues: CASSLTPQASRETQYF. DNA of the CDR3: TGTGCCAGCAGTTTAACCCCGCAGGCCTCCCGTGAGACCCAGTACTTC.

The genes are TRBV7-2 and TRBJ2-2; 9 nucleotides agree with TRBD2. V dropped 1 base and J dropped 0; count of bases not matched to a gene: 3. The CDR3 runs 17 residues. Germline V gene lookup returns CDR1 SGHTA and CDR2 FQGNSA. In DNA form, the CDR3 reads TGTGCCAGCAGCTTAGGAGCGGGGGGCACGAACACCGGGGAGCTGTTTTTT. Translation gives CASSLGAGGTNTGELFF.

This sequence joins TRBV19 and TRBJ2-5, with 7 positions matching TRBD2. The V gene end was trimmed by 7 bases and the J gene end by 2 bases; junction bases not matched to a gene: 4. Germline V gene sequence: CDR1 LNHDA, CDR2 SQIVND (reference sequence). This CDR3 has 13 amino acids. The CDR3 here is CASIASGQETQYF. CDR3 DNA sequence: TGTGCCAGTATAGCTAGCGGACAAGAGACCCAGTACTTC.

This clone was seen a handful of times. This rearrangement joins TRBV19 to TRBJ2-5, with D maybe TRBD2 (5 bases). Germline values: CDR1 LNHDA, CDR2 SQIVND (reference sequence). Deletions cut 6 bases from V and 0 bases from J, with 8 bases between. The length of the CDR3 is 13 residues. In nucleotides, the CDR3 is TGTGCCAGTAGCCGGGAATACCAAGAGACCCAGTACTTC. This translates into CASSREYQETQYF.

V usage is TRBV30 and J usage is TRBJ1-1; D unresolved. CDR3 size: 15 residues. The V gene's germline CDR1 is GTSNPN and CDR2 SVGIG (reference sequence). Deletions cut 2 bases from V and 1 base from J, with 14 bases between. CDR3 loop: CAWSSFGRGNTEAFF. In DNA, the CDR3 is TGTGCCTGGAGTTCATTCGGTCGCGGGAACACTGAAGCTTTCTTT. Full variable domain (missing parts from reference TRBV30 and TRBJ1-1): SQTIHQWPATLVQPVGSPLSLECTVEGTSNPNLYWYRQAAGRGLQLLFYSVGIGQISSEVPQNLSASRPQDRQFILSSKKLLLSDSGFYLCAWSSFGRGNTEAFFGQGTRLTVV.

In this sample, this clone turned up a few times. The V gene is TRBV15, the J gene TRBJ2-1; perhaps TRBD1 as D (8 bases). V was cut by 3 bases and J by 9 bases, with 12 bases left in between. CDR3 length: 13 amino acids. Per germline, CDR1 LNHNV and CDR2 YYDKDF (reference sequence). The CDR3 spells CATSRDREGEQFF. In DNA, the CDR3 is TGTGCCACCAGCAGGGACAGGGAGGGTGAGCAGTTCTTC. Complete variable domain (other parts from reference TRBV15 and TRBJ2-1): DAMVIQNPRYQVTQFGKPVTLSCSQTLNHNVMYWYQQKSSQAPKLLFHYYDKDFNNEADTPDNFQSRRPNTSFCFLDIRSPGLGDTAMYLCATSRDREGEQFFGPGTRLTVL.

The chain uses TRBV9 and TRBJ1-1; D is uncertain. Germline V gene lookup returns CDR1 SGDLS and CDR2 YYNGEE. The CDR3 has 13 residues. Trimming left V 0 bases short and J 6 bases short, with 9 bases between. CDR3 sequence reads: CASSVVEVAEAFF. CDR3 DNA: TGTGCCAGCAGCGTAGTGGAGGTAGCTGAAGCTTTCTTT. The whole variable domain, filled in from reference TRBV9 and TRBJ1-1, reads DSGVTQTPKHLITATGQRVTLRCSPRSGDLSVYWYQQSLDQGLQFLIQYYNGEERAKGNILERFSAQQFPDLHSELNLSSLELGDSALYFCASSVVEVAEAFFGQGTRLTVV.